This TCR beta chain comes out of a study of monozygotic twins with inflammatory bowel disease. PCR of TCRalpha and TCRbeta cDNA was nested, with two rounds of about 15 and 9 cycles. Reanalyzing the 5' RACE reads, TCRdb keeps one entry per CDR3 protein, without DNA. Its clone listing holds approximately 390,000 distinct CDR3 sequences. Study-wide points: Other individuals had fewer clonotypes in common with IBD patients than with healthy twins, especially with disease activity. The data did not back a single strong IBD-associated clonotype or signal.

Worth noting for this clonotype: Its target is unknown.

This TCR was recovered from a human donor with ulcerative colitis or Crohn's disease, or a healthy co-twin of an affected twin (not recorded which). The sequenced sample consisted of blood.

CDR3 residues: CASSQGQSNYGYTF. The gene calls are TRBV5-1 and TRBJ1-2; TCRdb's D call, TRBD1, is unchecked because there is no DNA. CDR3 length: 14 residues. Germline loops: CDR1 SGHRS, CDR2 YFSETQ.